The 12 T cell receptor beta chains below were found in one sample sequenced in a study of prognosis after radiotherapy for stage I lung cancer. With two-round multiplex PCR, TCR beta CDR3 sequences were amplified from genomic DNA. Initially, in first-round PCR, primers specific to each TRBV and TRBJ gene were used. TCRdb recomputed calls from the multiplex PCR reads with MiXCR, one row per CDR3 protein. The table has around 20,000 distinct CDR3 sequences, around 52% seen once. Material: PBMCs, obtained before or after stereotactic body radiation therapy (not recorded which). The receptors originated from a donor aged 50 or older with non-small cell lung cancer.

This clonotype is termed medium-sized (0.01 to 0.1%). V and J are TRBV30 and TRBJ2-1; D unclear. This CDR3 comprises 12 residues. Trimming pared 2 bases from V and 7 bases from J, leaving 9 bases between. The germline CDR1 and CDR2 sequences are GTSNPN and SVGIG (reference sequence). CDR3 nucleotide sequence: TGTGCCTGGAGTTTGACGGCTAATGAGCAGTTCTTC. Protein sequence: CAWSLTANEQFF.

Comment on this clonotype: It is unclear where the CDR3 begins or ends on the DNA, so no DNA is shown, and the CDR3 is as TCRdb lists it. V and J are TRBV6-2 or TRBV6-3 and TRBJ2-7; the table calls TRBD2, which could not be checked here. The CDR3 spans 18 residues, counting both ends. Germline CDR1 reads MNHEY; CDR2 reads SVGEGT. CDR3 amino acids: CAISYSGYRCGSSYEQYF.

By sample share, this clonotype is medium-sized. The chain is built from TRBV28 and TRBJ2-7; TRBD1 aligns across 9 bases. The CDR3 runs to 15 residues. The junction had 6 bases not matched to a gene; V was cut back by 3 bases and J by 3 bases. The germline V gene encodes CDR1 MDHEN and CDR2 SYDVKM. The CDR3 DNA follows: TGTGCCAGCAGTTTCCCCGACAGGGGGGTCTACGAGCAGTACTTC. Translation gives CASSFPDRGVYEQYF. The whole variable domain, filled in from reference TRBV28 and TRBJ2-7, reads DVKVTQSSRYLVKRTGEKVFLECVQDMDHENMFWYRQDPGLGLRLIYFSYDVKMKEKGDIPEGYSVSREKKERFSLILESASTNQTSMYLCASSFPDRGVYEQYFGPGTRLTVT.

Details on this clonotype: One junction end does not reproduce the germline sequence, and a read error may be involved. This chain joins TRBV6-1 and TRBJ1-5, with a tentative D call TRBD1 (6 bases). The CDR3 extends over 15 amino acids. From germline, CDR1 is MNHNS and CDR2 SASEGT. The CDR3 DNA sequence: TGTGCCAGCATCCCAGGGGCGGATTACAATCATCCCCAGCATTTT. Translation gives CASIPGADYNHPQHF.

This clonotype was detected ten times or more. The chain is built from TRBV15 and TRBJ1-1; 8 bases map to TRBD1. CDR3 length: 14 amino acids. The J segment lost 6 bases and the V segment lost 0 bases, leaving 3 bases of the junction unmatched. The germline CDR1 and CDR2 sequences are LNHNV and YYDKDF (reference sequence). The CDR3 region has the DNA TGTGCCACCAGCAGAGAGATACAGGGGGCTGAAGCTTTCTTT. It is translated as CATSREIQGAEAFF.

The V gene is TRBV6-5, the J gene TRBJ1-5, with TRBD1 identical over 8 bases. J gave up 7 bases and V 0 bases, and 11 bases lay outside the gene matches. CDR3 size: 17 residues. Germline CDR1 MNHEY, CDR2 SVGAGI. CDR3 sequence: CASSYSSLQGDRQPQHF. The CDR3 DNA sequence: TGTGCCAGCAGTTACTCGAGTTTACAGGGGGACCGGCAGCCCCAGCATTTT.

The CDR3 reads CASRRRGTDTQYF. In nucleotides, the CDR3 is TGTGCCAGCAGGCGACGCGGCACAGATACGCAGTATTTT. V is TRBV27 and J is TRBJ2-3, with D uncertain. The CDR3 is 13 amino acids. CDR1 and CDR2 from the germline V gene are MNHEY and SMNVEV (reference sequence). V was shortened by 6 bases and J by 1 base, with 8 bases between the two germline ends.

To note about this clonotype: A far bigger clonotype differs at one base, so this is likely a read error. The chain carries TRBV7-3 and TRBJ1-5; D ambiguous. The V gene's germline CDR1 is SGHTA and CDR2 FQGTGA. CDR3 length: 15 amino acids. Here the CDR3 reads CASSLSQNSNQPHHF. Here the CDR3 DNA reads TGTGCCAGCAGCTTAAGCCAGAATAGCAATCAGCCCCACCATTTT.

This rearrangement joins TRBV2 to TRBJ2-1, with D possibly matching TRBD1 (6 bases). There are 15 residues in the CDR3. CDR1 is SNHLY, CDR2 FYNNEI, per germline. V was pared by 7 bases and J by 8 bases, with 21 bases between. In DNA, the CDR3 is TGTGCCAGCACCGTAGGTGTTAGCAGGGGCTATGAGCAGTTCTTC. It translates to CASTVGVSRGYEQFF. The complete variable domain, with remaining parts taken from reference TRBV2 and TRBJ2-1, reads EPEVTQTPSHQVTQMGQEVILRCVPISNHLYFYWYRQILGQKVEFLVSFYNNEISEKSEIFDDQFSVERPDGSNFTLKIRSTKLEDSAMYFCASTVGVSRGYEQFFGPGTRLTVL.

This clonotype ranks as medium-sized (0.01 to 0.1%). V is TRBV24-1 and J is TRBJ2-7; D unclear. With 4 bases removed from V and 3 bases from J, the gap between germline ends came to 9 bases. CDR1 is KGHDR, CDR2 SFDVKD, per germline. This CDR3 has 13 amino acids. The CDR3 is CATSDPASYEQYF. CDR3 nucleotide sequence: TGTGCCACCAGTGACCCAGCTAGCTACGAGCAGTACTTC.

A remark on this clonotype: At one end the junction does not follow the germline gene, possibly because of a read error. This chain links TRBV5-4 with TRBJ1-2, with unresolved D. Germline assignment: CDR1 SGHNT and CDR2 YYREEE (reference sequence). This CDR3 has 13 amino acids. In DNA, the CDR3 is TGTGCCAGCAGCCGAGGGCCAGGATATGGCTACAACTTC. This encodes CASSRGPGYGYNF.

DNA of the CDR3: TGTGCCAGCAGCCAACACCCGAACACTGAAGCTTTCTTT. Amino acid sequence: CASSQHPNTEAFF. This chain uses TRBV7-2 with TRBJ1-1; no definite D call. Germline V gene lookup returns CDR1 SGHTA and CDR2 FQGNSA. The CDR3 loop spans 13 amino acids. Deletions cut 5 bases from V and 1 base from J, with 8 bases between.